This TCR beta chain stems from a study of control samples from healthy donors and cancer patients. This CDR3 region has 15 residues. Trimming pared 0 bases from V and 4 bases from J, leaving 8 bases between. CDR1 and CDR2 (germline): SGHRS, YFSETQ. Sequencing was performed with immunoSEQ multiplex PCR; in TCRdb, only in-frame clones are kept and a portion is missing. The sample consists of 160,000 or so clones, about 95% of them appearing once. This sequence joins TRBV5-1 and TRBJ1-6, with a weak D call TRBD1 (5 bases). The receptor's source is a man in his 60s with colorectal cancer. The sequenced sample was PBMCs. The CDR3 sequence: CASSLEQAYNSPLHF. The CDR3 DNA reads TGCGCCAGCAGCTTGGAACAGGCTTATAATTCACCCCTCCACTTT.